This T cell receptor beta chain was sequenced for a study of OX40 agonist ivuxolimab in advanced cancers. Study summary: Ivuxolimab doses were 0.01, 0.1, 0.3, 1.5, 3 or 10 mg/kg every 2 weeks. Prior anti-PD-1, anti-PD-L1 or anti-CTLA-4 therapy was allowed; less than 45% had some.

The protocol was immunoSEQ multiplex PCR, while the TCRdb copy is restricted to in-frame clones and leaves out a portion. The profile covers 65,000 to 85,000 clones, with more than 75% appearing a single time and around 2.1% taken by the ten largest. General study findings and limits: Doses of 0.1 to 3.0 mg/kg were accompanied by clonal expansion of CD4+ and CD8+ blood T cells by week 6. Researchers report that CD8+ T cells had, on average, more expanded clones than CD4+.

This clone was recorded only once. Its antigen is as yet unknown. The ends were cut back, 4 bases at V and 4 bases at J, with 8 bases in the middle. The CDR3 length is 12 residues. CDR1 is SGHDT and CDR2 is YYEEEE in the germline V gene. The starting material was CD4+ or CD8+ T cells sorted from blood, obtained in a trial of the OX40 agonist ivuxolimab. The V and J genes are TRBV5-6 and TRBJ1-2, with no clear D. This TCR was sampled from an adult with an advanced solid tumor such as melanoma, head and neck, liver or kidney cancer. CDR3: CASSPRLYGYTF. In DNA, the CDR3 is TGTGCCAGCAGCCCGCGGCTCTATGGCTACACCTTC.